These 10 T cell receptor beta chains came from one sample sequenced in a study of cytomegalovirus exposure and HLA in healthy donors. Data came from immunoSEQ multiplex PCR; TCRdb stores just in-frame clones and leaves some out. The sample consists of 71,000 or so clones, around 94% of them appearing once. The specimen was PBMCs. These receptors were taken from a woman under 30 in good health and CMV-seropositive.

This clone showed up just once. V gene TRBV27 combines with J gene TRBJ1-4, with 7 bases fitting TRBD1. This CDR3 has 14 residues. V lost 5 bases to trimming and J lost 5 bases; unmatched junction nucleotides: 5. The V gene's germline CDR1 is MNHEY and CDR2 SMNVEV (reference sequence). CDR3: CASSGEGANEKLFF. CDR3 in DNA: TGTGCCAGCAGTGGCGAGGGGGCAAATGAAAAACTGTTTTTT.

V and J are TRBV4-2 and TRBJ2-5, with 8 bases matching TRBD2. V shed 2 bases and J 1 base; nucleotides not matched to a gene: 6. The CDR3 loop spans 16 amino acids. In germline, CDR1 is LGHNA, CDR2 YNFKEQ. In DNA, the CDR3 is TGTGCCAGCAGCCAATTGCCCGGGGGGGGCCAAGAGACCCAGTACTTC. This codes for CASSQLPGGGQETQYF.

V is TRBV28 and J is TRBJ2-7, with D tentatively TRBD2 (5 bases). The CDR3 covers 13 residues. V was trimmed by 11 bases and J by 2 bases, leaving 16 bases between them. Germline V gives CDR1 MDHEN, CDR2 SYDVKM. This CDR3 reads CAGRAGRAYEQYF. The DNA of the CDR3 is TGTGCCGGACGTGCGGGCCGTGCCTACGAGCAGTACTTC.

The chain uses TRBV5-6 and TRBJ2-5; possible D gene TRBD1, 7 bases. The CDR3 totals 16 residues. Germline V gives CDR1 SGHDT, CDR2 YYEEEE. The germline V and J ends were trimmed by 6 bases and 0 bases, with 18 bases remaining between them. The CDR3 loop is CASTHRGTAYQETQYF. The CDR3 DNA reads TGTGCCAGCACTCATCGGGGGACAGCTTACCAAGAGACCCAGTACTTC.

The chain employs TRBV5-5 and TRBJ1-3; 8 bases are a match to TRBD1. V shed 4 bases and J 12 bases; nucleotides not matched to a gene: 6. CDR3 length equals 12 residues. Germline-derived CDR1 and CDR2 are SGHKS and YYEKEE (reference sequence). Here the CDR3 DNA reads TGTGCCAGCAGCCAAACAGGGGGTGACATATATTTT. Protein sequence: CASSQTGGDIYF.

The rearrangement uses TRBV11-2 and TRBJ1-6; no reliable D call. The ends were cut back, 4 bases at V and 8 bases at J, with 15 bases in the middle. Germline V gene lookup returns CDR1 SGHAT and CDR2 FQNNGV. CDR3 length: 15 amino acids. For the CDR3, the DNA is TGTGCCAGCAGCTCTATGAGCGGACGGGATTCACCCCTCCACTTT. This sequence encodes CASSSMSGRDSPLHF. Full variable domain (rest looked up from reference TRBV11-2 and TRBJ1-6): EAGVAQSPRYKIIEKRQSVAFWCNPISGHATLYWYQQILGQGPKLLIQFQNNGVVDDSQLPKDRFSAERLKGVDSTLKIQPAKLEDSAVYLCASSSMSGRDSPLHFGNGTRLTVT.

This clone was seen a handful of times. The chain employs TRBV10-3 and TRBJ2-2, with TRBD1 matching over 9 bases. This CDR3 has 15 residues. Germline trimming cut 2 bases from V and 6 bases from J; bases unmatched to any gene: 4. Germline loops: CDR1 ENHRY, CDR2 SYGVKD. The chain's CDR3 is CAISELRTGAGELFF. The CDR3 nucleotides are TGTGCCATCAGTGAGCTCAGGACAGGGGCCGGGGAGCTGTTTTTT.

The chain joins TRBV29-1 to TRBJ2-7; TRBD2 aligns across 8 bases. Trimming removed 6 bases from V and 2 bases from J; junction bases left unmatched: 3. Germline V gives CDR1 SQVTM, CDR2 ANQGSEA. This CDR3 is built from 12 residues. CDR3 in DNA: TGCAGCGTCAGCGGGGGACCCTACGAGCAGTACTTC. This gives the protein CSVSGGPYEQYF.

CDR3 sequence (DNA): TGTGCCATTACAGACAGGTCGGATAACTATGGCTACACCTTC. Amino acid sequence: CAITDRSDNYGYTF. The V gene is TRBV7-9, the J gene TRBJ1-2; D is possibly TRBD1 (6 bases). V dropped 10 bases and J dropped 1 base, with 16 bases sitting between them. The CDR3 runs 14 residues. In germline, CDR1 is SEHNR, CDR2 FQNEAQ (reference sequence).

This clone was picked up one time. The chain joins TRBV13 to TRBJ2-1; 8 bases map to TRBD2. This CDR3 is 16 amino acids long. The germline V gene has CDR1 PRHDT and CDR2 FYEKMQ (reference sequence). The junction had 7 bases not matched to a gene; V was cut back by 1 base and J by 5 bases. The CDR3 loop reads CASSLVGTSSHNEQFF. The DNA of the CDR3 is TGTGCCAGCAGCTTAGTTGGGACTAGTTCCCACAATGAGCAGTTCTTC.